The clone carrying this T cell receptor beta chain was detected only a few times. Its antigen remains unknown. Before any sequencing was done, the ViraFEST assay used viral peptide pools to expand antigen-specific CD4+ T cells. Isolation of CD4+ T cells took place after about 10 days of culture. Nobody among the vaccine recipients had prior SARS-CoV-2 infection (nucleocapsid antibodies were negative). Roughly 1.8 million PBMC per well received around 9.3 IU/ml IL-2 and about 10 ug/ml peptides in culture. Half-medium exchanges with IL-2 medium took place on days 3 and 7. Method: immunoSEQ multiplex PCR; TCRdb's copy keeps in-frame clones and lacks some. The repertoire holds roughly 41,000 clones, with about 66% as singletons. The sample originates from a study of vaccination effects on CD4 cells after COVID-19. General study findings and limits: Vaccine- and infection-induced clones showed marked clonal contraction late following vaccination.

Per the germline V gene, CDR1 is LGHDT and CDR2 is YNNKEL (reference sequence). The trim removed 4 bases at V and 7 bases at J, leaving 3 bases unmatched. There are 14 residues in the CDR3. Sequencing was performed on CD4+ T cells from PBMCs cultured with HCoV-OC43 spike peptides, taken before COVID-19 vaccination. The subset was: HCoV-OC43 spike overlapping peptide pool stimulation. The chain carries TRBV3-1 (or the pseudogene TRBV3-2) and TRBJ1-6; 8 bases align to TRBD1. This receptor was obtained from a human donor who received a COVID-19 vaccine. CDR3: CASSRQGSNSPLHF. Here the CDR3 DNA reads TGTGCCAGCAGCCGACAGGGGTCCAATTCACCCCTCCACTTT.